The 30 T cell receptor beta chains given below trace back to one sample, sequenced in a study of blood T cell repertoires in COVID-19 (dated by TCRdb to the early 2020s). Library creation used the immunoSEQ multiplex PCR assay. Not all clones reach the TCRdb copy of this immuneACCESS table, which keeps in-frame sequences only. Checked studies attribute under half of the gap to unresolved V genes and leave the rest unexplained. The table for this sample lists about 200,000 clones; around 92% of them were counted only once. The top ten hold 3.5% to 4% of the sample. The sample comprised PBMCs or T cells enriched from blood (not recorded which). Receptors were obtained from a woman aged 30 to 39 with acute COVID-19.

The V call is TRBV10-1, the J call TRBJ2-1, with 10 nucleotides matching TRBD2. The CDR3 is made up of 16 amino acids. CDR1 and CDR2 from the germline V gene are WNHNN and SYGVQD (reference sequence). After removal of 6 bases from V and 4 bases from J, the junction contained 9 bases not matched to a gene. CDR3 residues: CASSRIAGGTYNEQFF. The CDR3 DNA is TGCGCCAGCAGCCGGATAGCGGGGGGCACTTACAATGAGCAGTTCTTC.

J is TRBJ2-7 and V is TRBV3-1 (or the pseudogene TRBV3-2); TRBD1 matches at 9 bases. There are 13 residues in the CDR3. Germline V gene data show CDR1 as LGHDT and CDR2 as YNNKEL (reference sequence). V lost 4 bases to trimming and J lost 6 bases; unmatched junction nucleotides: 4. In DNA, the CDR3 is TGTGCCAGCAGCCCTGGGACAGGGAGCGAGCAGTACTTC. As protein: CASSPGTGSEQYF.

The chain couples TRBV7-9 to TRBJ1-1; D is perhaps TRBD1 (6 bases). The germline CDR1 and CDR2 sequences are SEHNR and FQNEAQ (reference sequence). The CDR3 runs 14 residues. V gave up 4 bases and J gave up 1 base, with 10 bases separating them. As DNA, the CDR3 is TGTGCCAGCAGCTCCAGGACAGAGAACACTGAAGCTTTCTTT. Its protein is CASSSRTENTEAFF.

The CDR3 region has the DNA TGTGCCAGCAGTGCTGGGCAGGGGGCGTTTGGCTACACCTTC. Protein: CASSAGQGAFGYTF. The rearrangement uses TRBV2 and TRBJ1-2; 8 bases fit TRBD1. Germline V gene data show CDR1 as SNHLY and CDR2 as FYNNEI. The CDR3 runs 14 residues. V trimming: 4 bases; J trimming: 7 bases; junction bases outside the gene matches: 8.

J is TRBJ1-2 and V is TRBV28; 8 nucleotides align to TRBD1. Unmatched junction bases numbered 8, after V lost 5 bases and J lost 9 bases. CDR1 is MDHEN, CDR2 SYDVKM, per germline. This CDR3 is built from 13 residues. CDR3 nucleotide sequence: TGTGCCAGCAGTCCCGGGGGACAGGAGCGCTACACCTTC. Protein: CASSPGGQERYTF.

This rearrangement joins TRBV15 to TRBJ2-7; 10 bases map to TRBD1. Losses at the gene ends were 4 bases for V and 1 base for J; bases not matched to a gene: 7. The CDR3 runs to 16 residues. Germline V gene sequence: CDR1 LNHNV, CDR2 YYDKDF (reference sequence). This CDR3 reads CATSKLRQGASYEQYF. The CDR3 region has the DNA TGTGCCACCAGCAAGCTGAGACAGGGGGCTTCCTACGAGCAGTACTTC.

The chain has TRBV5-4 and TRBJ2-7; TRBD1 matches 8 bases. V dropped 3 bases and J dropped 0; count of bases not matched to a gene: 5. Per the germline V gene, CDR1 is SGHNT and CDR2 is YYREEE (reference sequence). The CDR3 totals 15 residues. The CDR3 DNA sequence: TGTGCCAGCAGCTGGACAGGGTCCCCCTCCTACGAGCAGTACTTC. Its protein product is CASSWTGSPSYEQYF.

This sequence joins TRBV6-6 and TRBJ2-7; TRBD1 matches at 7 bases. V was clipped by 6 bases and J by 0 bases; unmatched bases: 11. The CDR3 consists of 16 residues. Germline V gene lookup returns CDR1 MNHNY and CDR2 SVGAGI (reference sequence). The CDR3 nucleotides read TGTGCCAGCAGCCAGTACGGGACAGCTAGCTCCTACGAGCAGTACTTC. Amino acids: CASSQYGTASSYEQYF.

In DNA form, the CDR3 reads TGTGCCAGCAGTTACGGTCGGGGGGCTTACGAGCAGTACTTC. It yields the protein CASSYGRGAYEQYF. The chain joins TRBV6-5 to TRBJ2-7; the D gene is possibly TRBD2 (7 bases). The CDR3 runs to 14 residues. Trimming stripped 2 bases from V and 4 bases from J, with 12 bases between. CDR1 and CDR2 from the germline V gene are MNHEY and SVGAGI.

The chain joins TRBV19 to TRBJ1-2; D is uncertain. The CDR3 spans 14 residues. The germline V and J ends were trimmed by 2 bases and 2 bases, with 9 bases remaining between them. CDR1 and CDR2 from the germline V gene are LNHDA and SQIVND (reference sequence). The CDR3 nucleotides read TGTGCCAGTAGTATAATCCGACTGAACTATGGCTACACCTTC. Encoded protein: CASSIIRLNYGYTF.

This clone was seen just once. V gene TRBV6-5 combines with J gene TRBJ2-7; unclear D gene. This CDR3 contains 13 residues. Germline CDR1 and CDR2: MNHEY and SVGAGI. V was trimmed by 6 bases and J by 6 bases, leaving 15 bases between them. CDR3 nucleotide sequence: TGTGCCAGCAGCCGAGAGGCAGCGAGCGAGCAGTACTTC. It yields the protein CASSREAASEQYF.

This clone has just one count. The CDR3 sequence is CASSHTGTGGEKLFF. CDR3 nucleotide sequence: TGTGCCAGCAGCCACACCGGGACAGGGGGTGAAAAACTGTTTTTT. The chain is built from TRBV3-1 (or the pseudogene TRBV3-2) and TRBJ1-4; 11 nucleotides agree with TRBD1. After removal of 3 bases from V and 7 bases from J, the junction contained 4 bases not matched to a gene. This CDR3 spans 15 amino acids. The germline V gene encodes CDR1 LGHDT and CDR2 YNNKEL (reference sequence).

The CDR3 nucleotides read TGTGCCAGCAGCTTAGCGAAGGGGGATACGCAGTATTTT. Protein: CASSLAKGDTQYF. The chain employs TRBV7-8 and TRBJ2-3, with a tentative D call TRBD1 (5 bases). The CDR3 runs to 13 residues. The V end was cut by 0 bases, the J end by 6 bases, with 7 bases between. Germline values: CDR1 SGHVS, CDR2 FQNEAQ.

The chain uses TRBV7-2 and TRBJ1-3; a weak D match, TRBD1 (5 bases). Between the trimmed V and J ends, which lost 3 bases and 4 bases, there was a span of 25 bases. Germline V CDR1 and CDR2: SGHTA, FQGNSA. The CDR3 is made up of 19 amino acids. The CDR3 loop is CASSFSLATEVKAGNTIYF. In nucleotides, the CDR3 is TGTGCCAGCAGCTTCTCGTTGGCGACAGAGGTGAAAGCGGGAAACACCATATATTTT.

V and J are TRBV4-1 and TRBJ2-2, with 10 bases that match TRBD2. The trim removed 6 bases at V and 5 bases at J, leaving 12 bases unmatched. In germline, CDR1 is MGHRA, CDR2 YSYEKL. There are 17 residues in the CDR3. The DNA for the CDR3 is TGCGCCAGCAGGCAGTTTAGCGGGGGGCGCTTGACCGGGGAGCTGTTTTTT. It yields the protein CASRQFSGGRLTGELFF.

The chain combines TRBV7-8 with TRBJ2-2; D unresolved. Germline CDR1 and CDR2: SGHVS and FQNEAQ. The CDR3 runs to 13 residues. V was pared by 5 bases and J by 2 bases, with 6 bases between. The chain's CDR3 is CASSIRNTGELFF. CDR3 nucleotide sequence: TGTGCCAGCAGCATCAGAAACACCGGGGAGCTGTTTTTT.

The chain employs TRBV4-1 and TRBJ2-3; D is possibly TRBD2 (6 bases). This CDR3 has 16 amino acids. Germline V gives CDR1 MGHRA, CDR2 YSYEKL. V gave up 1 base and J gave up 2 bases, with 13 bases separating them. The CDR3: CASSQVLRGTTDTQYF. In nucleotides, the CDR3 is TGCGCCAGCAGCCAAGTCCTTCGGGGGACCACAGATACGCAGTATTTT.

The chain joins TRBV5-1 to TRBJ1-2; 8 nucleotides align to TRBD1. Germline V lookup: CDR1 SGHRS, CDR2 YFSETQ. Trimming removed 0 bases from V and 4 bases from J; junction bases left unmatched: 5. The CDR3 totals 15 residues. CDR3 residues: CASSLDRGRIYGYTF. As DNA, the CDR3 is TGCGCCAGCAGCTTGGACAGGGGGAGGATCTATGGCTACACCTTC.

The rearrangement uses TRBV5-6 and TRBJ1-5, with a possible D match to TRBD1 (5 bases). The CDR3 runs to 14 residues. From germline, CDR1 is SGHDT and CDR2 YYEEEE. The V gene lost 2 bases and the J gene lost 1 base, with 7 bases spanning the gap. CDR3 in DNA: TGTGCCAGCAGCTTTAGGGGCAGCAATCAGCCCCAGCATTTT. It codes for CASSFRGSNQPQHF.

This chain joins TRBV7-3 and TRBJ2-7, with 9 nucleotides matching TRBD1. Trimming took 5 bases from V and 6 from J; bases not matched to a gene: 5. This CDR3 contains 13 residues. Germline assignment: CDR1 SGHTA and CDR2 FQGTGA. CDR3 sequence: CASSLDRGGEQYF. CDR3 sequence (DNA): TGTGCCAGCAGCCTGGACAGGGGCGGCGAGCAGTACTTC.

This clone was recorded a few times. The chain is built from TRBV10-1 and TRBJ2-3; tentatively, D is TRBD1 (5 bases). The CDR3 consists of 14 residues. Germline V gene lookup returns CDR1 WNHNN and CDR2 SYGVQD (reference sequence). The V end was cut by 4 bases, the J end by 2 bases, with 10 bases between. The CDR3 loop reads CASSVAGNTDTQYF. The CDR3 nucleotides read TGCGCCAGCAGTGTAGCAGGGAACACAGATACGCAGTATTTT.

The V gene is TRBV5-4, the J gene TRBJ2-1; 10 positions agree with TRBD2. The CDR3 is 15 residues long. CDR1 is SGHNT, CDR2 YYREEE, per germline (reference sequence). Trimming took 1 base from V and 9 from J; bases not matched to a gene: 7. The CDR3 here is CASSLTSGGAGEQFF. DNA of the CDR3: TGTGCCAGCAGCTTGACAAGCGGGGGGGCCGGTGAGCAGTTCTTC.

As DNA, the CDR3 is TGTGCCAGCAGCCGGGACAAGCAAGAGACCCAGTACTTC. Amino acid sequence: CASSRDKQETQYF. This chain links TRBV13 with TRBJ2-5; possibly TRBD1 for D (6 bases). The CDR3 runs to 13 residues. Per germline, CDR1 PRHDT and CDR2 FYEKMQ (reference sequence). V was trimmed by 5 bases and J by 2 bases, leaving 9 bases between them. Supplemented by reference TRBV13 and TRBJ2-5, the full variable domain reads AAGVIQSPRHLIKEKRETATLKCYPIPRHDTVYWYQQGPGQDPQFLISFYEKMQSDKGSIPDRFSAQQFSDYHSELNMSSLELGDSALYFCASSRDKQETQYFGPGTRLLVL.

In its sample, this clone was seen a few times. The genes are TRBV19 and TRBJ2-7; 9 bases fit TRBD2. V lost 3 bases and J lost 0; bases outside the gene matches: 6. CDR3 length: 16 amino acids. In germline, CDR1 is LNHDA, CDR2 SQIVND (reference sequence). This CDR3 is CASSIGSGGPSYEQYF. CDR3 sequence (DNA): TGTGCCAGTAGTATCGGTAGCGGGGGACCCTCCTACGAGCAGTACTTC.

The gene calls are TRBV30 and TRBJ2-7; 11 bases are a match to TRBD1. Germline V CDR1 and CDR2: GTSNPN, SVGIG (reference sequence). The CDR3 totals 16 residues. J was trimmed by 5 bases and V by 1 base; bases with no gene match: 10. The CDR3 here is CAWSGTGGAAAHEQYF. CDR3 in DNA: TGTGCCTGGAGTGGGACAGGGGGCGCGGCCGCTCACGAGCAGTACTTC.

The sample holds one count of this clone. This chain links TRBV7-2 with TRBJ1-4; 8 bases are a match to TRBD1. CDR3 size: 14 residues. With V trimmed by 5 bases and J by 7 bases, 6 bases remained unmatched. Germline CDR1 is SGHTA and CDR2 is FQGNSA. The CDR3 DNA reads TGTGCCAGCAGCCCTGGGACAGGCGGTGAAAAACTGTTTTTT. Its translation is CASSPGTGGEKLFF. Using reference TRBV7-2 and TRBJ1-4 for the parts outside the CDR3, the full variable domain is GAGVSQSPSNKVTEKGKDVELRCDPISGHTALYWYRQSLGQGLEFLIYFQGNSAPDKSGLPSDRFSAERTGGSVSTLTIQRTQQEDSAVYLCASSPGTGGEKLFFGSGTQLSVL.

This chain joins TRBV5-6 and TRBJ2-7; 9 bases align to TRBD1. V shed 3 bases and J 4 bases; nucleotides not matched to a gene: 11. CDR3 length: 16 amino acids. Germline CDR1 and CDR2: SGHDT and YYEEEE. The DNA for the CDR3 is TGTGCCAGCAGCTACCTTCTCGGACAGGGGAGGTACGAGCAGTACTTC. Translation: CASSYLLGQGRYEQYF.

This clone was seen only once. V and J are TRBV6-5 and TRBJ1-1; D remains ambiguous. V was clipped by 2 bases and J by 4 bases, with 8 bases between them. CDR1 is MNHEY and CDR2 is SVGAGI in the germline V gene. The CDR3 is 13 residues long. This CDR3 is CASSYQQLTEAFF. The CDR3 region has the DNA TGTGCCAGCAGTTACCAACAGCTCACTGAAGCTTTCTTT.

This chain uses TRBV12-3 or TRBV12-4 with TRBJ1-1; 7 bases map to TRBD1. After removal of 6 bases from V and 3 bases from J, the junction contained 4 bases not matched to a gene. The CDR3 spans 13 residues. The CDR3 sequence is CASRRQGDTEAFF. The DNA for the CDR3 is TGTGCCAGCAGGCGACAGGGTGACACTGAAGCTTTCTTT.

This clone was detected once. The chain carries TRBV7-3 and TRBJ2-1; D might be TRBD2 (6 bases). Germline CDR1 and CDR2: SGHTA and FQGTGA. The CDR3 runs to 16 residues. Deletions cut 1 base from V and 1 base from J, with 11 bases between. This chain's CDR3 is CASSLMGTRSYNEQFF. The CDR3 DNA is TGTGCCAGCAGCTTAATGGGGACTCGGTCCTACAATGAGCAGTTCTTC. Full variable domain (remainder filled in from reference TRBV7-3 and TRBJ2-1): GAGVSQTPSNKVTEKGKYVELRCDPISGHTALYWYRQSLGQGPEFLIYFQGTGAADDSGLPNDRFFAVRPEGSVSTLKIQRTERGDSAVYLCASSLMGTRSYNEQFFGPGTRLTVL.